These 24 T cell receptor beta chains share one sample of origin, sequenced in a study of blood T cell repertoires in COVID-19. Libraries were prepared by immunoSEQ multiplex PCR; TCRdb keeps only in-frame clonotypes and omits some of them. The repertoire holds some 330,000 clones, 75% to 90% seen once, with less than 6.5% in the top ten. Sequenced material: PBMCs or T cells enriched from blood (not recorded which). The source is a man aged 25-45 years who had recovered from COVID-19.

The J gene is TRBJ2-5, the V gene TRBV7-9; TRBD1 might be the D (5 bases). Germline loops: CDR1 SEHNR, CDR2 FQNEAQ (reference sequence). This CDR3 contains 13 residues. V lost 2 bases to trimming and J lost 3 bases, with 7 bases between them. The CDR3 bases are TGTGCCAGCAGCTTACTAGGGGAAGAGACCCAGTACTTC. Translating it yields CASSLLGEETQYF. Based on the CDR3 plus reference TRBV7-9 and TRBJ2-5, the full variable domain is DTGVSQNPRHKITKRGQNVTFRCDPISEHNRLYWYRQTLGQGPEFLTYFQNEAQLEKSRLLSDRFSAERPKGSFSTLEIQRTEQGDSAMYLCASSLLGEETQYFGPGTRLLVL.

As regards this clone: This sample includes further DNA sequences coding for the same CDR3. The chain couples TRBV27 to TRBJ2-1; D is possibly TRBD1 (5 bases). V was cut by 4 bases and J by 4 bases, with 8 bases left in between. Looked up from germline, CDR1 is MNHEY and CDR2 is SMNVEV (reference sequence). The CDR3 consists of 13 residues. In DNA form, the CDR3 reads TGTGCCAGCAGTTCTAGGGGATACAATGAGCAGTTCTTC. Translated, it gives CASSSRGYNEQFF.

This chain joins TRBV19 and TRBJ1-6, with TRBD1 matching over 7 bases. Germline V CDR1 and CDR2: LNHDA, SQIVND (reference sequence). The CDR3 spans 16 residues. The ends lost 3 bases at V and 7 bases at J; junction bases unmatched: 9. This chain's CDR3 is CASSIIGGGINSPLHF. The CDR3 region has the DNA TGTGCCAGTAGTATTATCGGAGGGGGCATCAATTCACCCCTCCACTTT. The full variable domain, in which reference TRBV19 and TRBJ1-6 provide the parts outside the CDR3, is DGGITQSPKYLFRKEGQNVTLSCEQNLNHDAMYWYRQDPGQGLRLIYYSQIVNDFQKGDIAEGYSVSREKKESFPLTVTSAQKNPTAFYLCASSIIGGGINSPLHFGNGTRLTVT.

The chain carries TRBV10-1 and TRBJ2-5, with TRBD1 matching 8 bases. The trim removed 3 bases at V and 1 base at J, leaving 1 base unmatched. Germline loops: CDR1 WNHNN, CDR2 SYGVQD (reference sequence). The CDR3 spans 14 residues. CDR3: CASSDGTGQETQYF. CDR3 nucleotides: TGCGCCAGCAGTGACGGGACAGGCCAAGAGACCCAGTACTTC.

The V and J genes are TRBV5-5 and TRBJ1-2; D perhaps matches TRBD1 (5 bases). Between the trimmed V and J ends, which lost 4 bases and 4 bases, there was a span of 14 bases. The CDR3 sequence is 14 residues long. Germline loops: CDR1 SGHKS, CDR2 YYEKEE (reference sequence). The CDR3 nucleotides are TGTGCCAGCAGCCCTGACAGAACCGTCTATGGCTACACCTTC. It encodes CASSPDRTVYGYTF. The whole variable domain, filled in from reference TRBV5-5 and TRBJ1-2, reads DAGVTQSPTHLIKTRGQQVTLRCSPISGHKSVSWYQQVLGQGPQFIFQYYEKEERGRGNFPDRFSARQFPNYSSELNVNALLLGDSALYLCASSPDRTVYGYTFGSGTRLTVV.

In this sample, this clone turned up once. The chain combines TRBV4-1 with TRBJ2-7; D might be TRBD2 (6 bases). V shed 2 bases and J shed 6 bases, with 17 bases lying between them. The CDR3 is 15 residues long. Germline CDR1 and CDR2: MGHRA and YSYEKL. In DNA form, the CDR3 reads TGCGCCAGCAGCCAACAGTCGGGACTCCTATCCGAGCAGTACTTC. It is translated as CASSQQSGLLSEQYF.

The chain recombines TRBV5-1 with TRBJ2-3; 11 bases map to TRBD2. CDR3 size: 16 residues. In germline, CDR1 is SGHRS, CDR2 YFSETQ. The J segment lost 0 bases and the V segment lost 4 bases, leaving 4 bases of the junction unmatched. Here the CDR3 reads CASSRSGGESTDTQYF. The DNA for the CDR3 is TGCGCCAGCAGCCGTAGCGGGGGGGAGAGCACAGATACGCAGTATTTT.

V and J are TRBV7-9 and TRBJ2-1; D uncertain. The CDR3 has 16 residues. Germline V gives CDR1 SEHNR, CDR2 FQNEAQ (reference sequence). V lost 2 bases and J 0 bases, leaving 11 bases between the germline ends. The CDR3 loop reads CASSLNSLSSYNEQFF. Here the CDR3 DNA reads TGTGCCAGCAGCTTAAACTCCCTAAGCTCCTACAATGAGCAGTTCTTC.

This chain links TRBV18 with TRBJ1-1; no definite D call. The CDR3 length is 12 residues. Germline V gene data show CDR1 as KGHSH and CDR2 as LQKENI. Trimming took off 2 bases at V and 8 bases at J, with 9 bases between the two ends. In DNA form, the CDR3 reads TGTGCCAGCTCACCAGCGTCGACAGAAGCTTTCTTT. Translating gives CASSPASTEAFF.

This clone is a singleton in its sample. This rearrangement joins TRBV5-1 to TRBJ2-5; a possible D gene is TRBD2 (5 bases). The V end was cut by 0 bases, the J end by 0 bases, with 6 bases between. The germline CDR1 and CDR2 sequences are SGHRS and YFSETQ. This CDR3 spans 14 amino acids. The CDR3 nucleotides are TGCGCCAGCAGCTTGGGAGGGTACCAAGAGACCCAGTACTTC. Encoded protein: CASSLGGYQETQYF. Combining the CDR3 with reference TRBV5-1 and TRBJ2-5 gives the whole variable domain KAGVTQTPRYLIKTRGQQVTLSCSPISGHRSVSWYQQTPGQGLQFLFEYFSETQRNKGNFPGRFSGRQFSNSRSEMNVSTLELGDSALYLCASSLGGYQETQYFGPGTRLLVL.

The rearrangement links TRBV19 to TRBJ1-1; 7 nucleotides line up with TRBD1. The CDR3 contains 13 residues. CDR1 is LNHDA and CDR2 is SQIVND in the germline V gene (reference sequence). V trimming: 7 bases; J trimming: 1 base; junction bases outside the gene matches: 3. This chain's CDR3 is CASTGTENTEAFF. The CDR3 DNA sequence: TGTGCCAGTACCGGGACAGAGAACACTGAAGCTTTCTTT.

This clone has at least ten counts. V gene TRBV6-1 combines with J gene TRBJ2-2; 10 nucleotides line up with TRBD2. Germline CDR1 reads MNHNS; CDR2 reads SASEGT. CDR3 length equals 14 residues. Losses at the gene ends were 5 bases for V and 7 bases for J; bases not matched to a gene: 4. The CDR3 here is CASSCSGGCGELFF. DNA for the CDR3: TGTGCCAGCAGTTGTAGCGGGGGGTGCGGGGAGCTGTTTTTT.

The V and J genes are TRBV19 and TRBJ1-5; D gene uncertain. The CDR3 runs to 16 residues. The V and J ends lost 3 bases and 3 bases respectively, with 15 bases between them. Germline CDR1 reads LNHDA; CDR2 reads SQIVND (reference sequence). CDR3 loop: CASSINGGSYNQPQHF. The CDR3 DNA reads TGTGCCAGTAGTATTAATGGCGGATCTTACAATCAGCCCCAGCATTTT.

This clone occurred once. This chain's CDR3 is CASSGGVLSEQYF. As DNA, the CDR3 is TGTGCCAGCAGTGGGGGGGTTCTTAGCGAGCAGTACTTC. The chain joins TRBV28 to TRBJ2-7; TRBD2 matches 7 bases. J was trimmed by 6 bases and V by 5 bases; bases with no gene match: 7. Germline CDR1 reads MDHEN; CDR2 reads SYDVKM. The CDR3 totals 13 residues.

The V call is TRBV2, the J call TRBJ2-5, with a tentative D call TRBD1 (8 bases). V was clipped by 6 bases and J by 3 bases, with 17 bases between them. CDR1 and CDR2 from the germline V gene are SNHLY and FYNNEI. CDR3 length: 15 residues. CDR3: CASSLTTGGEETQYF. CDR3 nucleotide sequence: TGTGCCAGCAGCCTAACAACAGGGGGGGAAGAGACCCAGTACTTC.

V usage is TRBV13 and J usage is TRBJ2-2, with TRBD2 as a possible D gene (5 bases). Germline lookup yields CDR1 PRHDT and CDR2 FYEKMQ (reference sequence). Trimming removed 1 base from V and 4 bases from J, with 7 bases in between. The length of the CDR3 is 14 residues. The CDR3 spells CASSLVLGTGELFF. In DNA form, the CDR3 reads TGTGCCAGCAGCTTAGTACTAGGCACCGGGGAGCTGTTTTTT.

This clone was found once. The V and J genes are TRBV10-1 and TRBJ1-4; 8 nucleotides agree with TRBD1. The CDR3 totals 16 residues. V gave up 6 bases and J gave up 0 bases; unmatched junction bases: 6. Germline V gives CDR1 WNHNN, CDR2 SYGVQD (reference sequence). CDR3 bases: TGCGCCAGCAGCCAAGGACAGGGCGCAACTAATGAAAAACTGTTTTTT. This gives the protein CASSQGQGATNEKLFF.

The J gene is TRBJ1-6, the V gene TRBV10-2; unclear D gene. V shed 2 bases and J shed 8 bases, with 10 bases lying between them. The V gene's germline CDR1 is WSHSY and CDR2 SAAADI. The CDR3 runs to 14 residues. CDR3 bases: TGCGCCAGCAGTGAGGGACTAAGGGATTCACCCCTCCACTTT. As protein: CASSEGLRDSPLHF.

This clone was picked up one time. J is TRBJ2-5 and V is TRBV7-9, with D uncertain. The CDR3 extends over 11 amino acids. Germline values: CDR1 SEHNR, CDR2 FQNEAQ (reference sequence). Trimming took off 5 bases at V and 9 bases at J, with 10 bases between the two ends. The CDR3 region has the DNA TGTGCCAGCAGCCCCCTTACGGCCCAGTACTTC. Translation gives CASSPLTAQYF.

This sequence joins TRBV9 and TRBJ1-2; D is perhaps TRBD1 (6 bases). The V and J ends lost 4 bases and 0 bases respectively, with 16 bases between them. The CDR3 is 16 residues long. Germline V lookup: CDR1 SGDLS, CDR2 YYNGEE. The CDR3 nucleotides read TGTGCCAGCAGCCATCTCACCCGGACAGCTAACTATGGCTACACCTTC. Translating gives CASSHLTRTANYGYTF.

As to this clone: The identical CDR3 is also encoded by other nucleotide sequences in the sample. The rearrangement uses TRBV2 and TRBJ1-5; 8 bases line up with TRBD1. CDR3 size: 14 residues. V gave up 6 bases and J gave up 2 bases; unmatched junction bases: 3. Germline lookup yields CDR1 SNHLY and CDR2 FYNNEI. The DNA for the CDR3 is TGTGCCAGCAGCGGACAGGGCGGCAATCAGCCCCAGCATTTT. Its protein is CASSGQGGNQPQHF.

The V and J genes are TRBV6-5 and TRBJ1-1; TRBD1 matches 8 bases. V shed 5 bases and J 7 bases; nucleotides not matched to a gene: 6. The V gene's germline CDR1 is MNHEY and CDR2 SVGAGI. This CDR3 comprises 13 residues. The CDR3 loop reads CASSPGTGNEAFF. The CDR3, as DNA: TGTGCCAGCAGTCCTGGGACAGGAAATGAAGCTTTCTTT.

This clone was seen just once. V and J are TRBV29-1 and TRBJ2-5; D possibly corresponds to TRBD2 (5 bases). The CDR3 length is 12 residues. CDR1 and CDR2 (germline): SQVTM, ANQGSEA. V was pared by 4 bases and J by 5 bases, with 11 bases between. CDR3: CSVVVAGETQYF. The DNA of the CDR3 is TGCAGCGTTGTTGTTGCGGGTGAGACCCAGTACTTC.

V is TRBV7-8 and J is TRBJ2-1; 12 nucleotides align to TRBD2. J lost 1 base, V lost 5 bases, and 9 bases had no gene match. This CDR3 region has 18 residues. Germline V gene sequence: CDR1 SGHVS, CDR2 FQNEAQ. CDR3: CASSTTSGGYLSYNEQFF. CDR3 bases: TGTGCCAGCAGCACGACTAGCGGGGGATACCTTTCCTACAATGAGCAGTTCTTC.